The 3 T cell receptor beta chains below come from one sample, sequenced in a study of response to subunit inactivated influenza vaccine. A single record per CDR3 protein comes from TCRdb applying MiXCR to the RT-PCR reads. The repertoire includes more than 600,000 distinct CDR3 sequences, 15% to 20% of them detected once, and approximately 10% sits in the top ten. Specimen: PBMCs from blood, collected approximately 5 days after vaccination. All receptors come from a middle-aged man who received an inactivated influenza vaccine.

V usage is TRBV12-3 or TRBV12-4 and J usage is TRBJ2-5; 10 bases match TRBD2. The CDR3 has 15 residues. The J segment lost 2 bases and the V segment lost 7 bases, leaving 7 bases of the junction unmatched. The CDR3 coding sequence is TGTGCCAGCACTTATAGCGGGGGGCAACAAGAGACCCAGTACTTC. It codes for CASTYSGGQQETQYF.

The chain has TRBV5-6 and TRBJ2-5; D uncertain. Between the trimmed V and J ends, which lost 2 bases and 4 bases, there was a span of 9 bases. The CDR3 runs 13 residues. Germline V lookup: CDR1 SGHDT, CDR2 YYEEEE. The chain's CDR3 is CASSFPNPETQYF. CDR3 DNA sequence: TGTGCCAGCAGCTTCCCCAACCCAGAGACCCAGTACTTC.

The J gene is TRBJ2-7, the V gene TRBV6-5; 7 nucleotides agree with TRBD2. This CDR3 comprises 15 residues. The germline V gene has CDR1 MNHEY and CDR2 SVGAGI. After removal of 0 bases from V and 2 bases from J, the junction contained 4 bases not matched to a gene. CDR3 in amino acids: CASSYSPSGAYEQYF. DNA of the CDR3: TGTGCCAGCAGTTACTCACCTAGCGGAGCCTACGAGCAGTACTTC.